The 23 T cell receptor beta chains below all came from one sample that was sequenced in a study of T-cell memory formation after mild COVID-19. TCRdb used MiXCR to reprocess the 5' RACE reads, holding one entry per CDR3 protein. The table shows 150,000 to 200,000 distinct CDR3 sequences, with more than 14% occurring only once. What was sequenced was PBMCs or a T cell subset sorted from them (not recorded which). Receptor source: an adult woman who had mild COVID-19 (a few samples of this study predate the infection). Cell type and time point are not known.

There are many counts of this clonotype. The chain has TRBV4-1 and TRBJ2-4; weak D call: TRBD2 (5 bases). Germline-derived CDR1 and CDR2 are MGHRA and YSYEKL. Trimming cost V 0 bases and J 0 bases, with 9 bases left between them. This CDR3 comprises 16 residues. DNA of the CDR3: TGCGCCAGCAGCCAAGACTGGGGAGTAGCCAAAAACATTCAGTACTTC. It yields the protein CASSQDWGVAKNIQYF.

The CDR3 is CSVESAGSYEQYF. DNA for the CDR3: TGCAGCGTTGAGTCCGCGGGGTCCTACGAGCAGTACTTC. J is TRBJ2-7 and V is TRBV29-1, with D possibly matching TRBD2 (6 bases). V lost 3 bases and J 1 base, leaving 10 bases between the germline ends. Germline V gene sequence: CDR1 SQVTM, CDR2 ANQGSEA. The length of the CDR3 is 13 residues.

CDR3 DNA sequence: TGCGCCAGCAGCTTGAGACTAGCGGGGACCCAAGAGACCCAGTACTTC. Its translation is CASSLRLAGTQETQYF. The V and J genes are TRBV5-1 and TRBJ2-5; 11 bases fit TRBD2. The ends lost 1 base at V and 1 base at J; junction bases unmatched: 3. CDR1 and CDR2 (germline): SGHRS, YFSETQ. The length of the CDR3 is 16 residues. Looking up the rest from reference TRBV5-1 and TRBJ2-5 gives the full variable domain: KAGVTQTPRYLIKTRGQQVTLSCSPISGHRSVSWYQQTPGQGLQFLFEYFSETQRNKGNFPGRFSGRQFSNSRSEMNVSTLELGDSALYLCASSLRLAGTQETQYFGPGTRLLVL.

V and J are TRBV11-2 and TRBJ2-1; D not resolved. The CDR3 is made up of 14 amino acids. CDR1 is SGHAT and CDR2 is FQNNGV in the germline V gene. The V end was cut by 1 base, the J end by 10 bases, with 14 bases between. The CDR3 region is CASSLVNSKEEQFF. In nucleotides, the CDR3 is TGTGCCAGCAGCTTAGTAAATAGCAAAGAGGAGCAGTTCTTC.

The chain has TRBV5-1 and TRBJ2-7; D gene ambiguous. The CDR3 length is 15 residues. Trimming left V 4 bases short and J 0 bases short, with 14 bases between. Germline assignment: CDR1 SGHRS and CDR2 YFSETQ. The CDR3 reads CASSDLSANSYEQYF. CDR3 DNA sequence: TGCGCCAGCAGCGACCTGAGCGCCAACTCCTACGAGCAGTACTTC.

This clonotype was found a few times. CDR3 amino acids: CASSVAWTSGYNEQFF. The CDR3 DNA is TGTGCCAGCAGCGTAGCTTGGACTAGCGGCTACAATGAGCAGTTCTTC. The chain is built from TRBV9 and TRBJ2-1, with 10 positions matching TRBD2. The CDR3 totals 16 residues. Germline CDR1 and CDR2: SGDLS and YYNGEE. Unmatched junction bases numbered 3, after V lost 0 bases and J lost 3 bases.

The chain employs TRBV20-1 and TRBJ1-1; no reliable D call. The CDR3 length is 13 residues. The V end lost 5 bases, the J end lost 1 base, and 11 bases lay between the germline ends. Per germline, CDR1 DFQATT and CDR2 SNEGSKA (reference sequence). CDR3 sequence (DNA): TGCAGTGCTCTTGATCCACCGAACACTGAAGCTTTCTTT. This sequence encodes CSALDPPNTEAFF.

This clonotype was detected a few times. This chain joins TRBV20-1 and TRBJ1-3; 7 bases line up with TRBD1. The CDR3 runs 14 residues. Germline CDR1 DFQATT, CDR2 SNEGSKA (reference sequence). Trimming took 4 bases from V and 2 from J; bases not matched to a gene: 5. The DNA for the CDR3 is TGCAGTGCTACTCCCGGGACAGCTGGAAACACCATATATTTT. It encodes CSATPGTAGNTIYF.

J is TRBJ1-2 and V is TRBV28, with D unresolved. The CDR3 is 12 residues long. Germline CDR1 and CDR2: MDHEN and SYDVKM. The V end lost 9 bases, the J end lost 3 bases, and 11 bases lay between the germline ends. CDR3: CASQGIDYGYTF. CDR3 nucleotides: TGTGCCAGTCAAGGCATAGACTATGGCTACACCTTC.

This clonotype was detected many times. The chain carries TRBV19 and TRBJ2-2; D ambiguous. CDR1 and CDR2 from the germline V gene are LNHDA and SQIVND (reference sequence). V was shortened by 7 bases and J by 5 bases, with 20 bases between the two germline ends. This CDR3 contains 16 residues. For the CDR3, the DNA is TGTGCCAGTATTCGAACAGATCAGCAACGGACCGGGGAGCTGTTTTTT. Translated, it gives CASIRTDQQRTGELFF.

This clonotype has more than one count but fewer than ten. The rearrangement joins TRBV14 to TRBJ2-7; D unresolved. The germline V gene has CDR1 SGHDN and CDR2 FVKESK. Trimming stripped 1 base from V and 2 bases from J, with 15 bases between. CDR3 length: 16 residues. The CDR3 nucleotides are TGTGCCAGCAGCCAAGCTCGCGGATCTTTTGCCTACGAGCAGTACTTC. Translating gives CASSQARGSFAYEQYF.

This clonotype was recorded at least ten times. The rearrangement links TRBV4-2 to TRBJ2-3; D remains unclear. The germline CDR1 and CDR2 sequences are LGHNA and YNFKEQ. Trimming shortened V by 0 bases and J by 6 bases, and 7 bases separated the two germline ends. The CDR3 is 13 amino acids. This CDR3 reads CASSQDSTDTQYF. For the CDR3, the DNA is TGTGCCAGCAGCCAAGATAGTACGGATACGCAGTATTTT.

The rearrangement uses TRBV7-3 and TRBJ2-3; 7 nucleotides match TRBD2. This CDR3 region has 22 residues. CDR1 is SGHTA, CDR2 FQGTGA, per germline. V lost 0 bases and J lost 0; bases outside the gene matches: 21. CDR3 sequence: CASSLTPGLTSRSLLSTDTQYF. In DNA form, the CDR3 reads TGTGCCAGCAGCTTAACGCCGGGACTAACGTCTCGCTCACTATTAAGCACAGATACGCAGTATTTT. The full variable domain, completed using reference TRBV7-3 and TRBJ2-3, is GAGVSQTPSNKVTEKGKYVELRCDPISGHTALYWYRQSLGQGPEFLIYFQGTGAADDSGLPNDRFFAVRPEGSVSTLKIQRTERGDSAVYLCASSLTPGLTSRSLLSTDTQYFGPGTRLTVL.

The chain couples TRBV5-6 to TRBJ1-2; unclear D gene. Germline V gene sequence: CDR1 SGHDT, CDR2 YYEEEE. The CDR3 has 14 residues. Trimming took 0 bases from V and 4 from J, leaving 10 bases between them. In DNA form, the CDR3 reads TGTGCCAGCAGCTTGGACGCCCGGGGCTATGGCTACACCTTC. This sequence encodes CASSLDARGYGYTF.

This clonotype was recorded a few times. This sequence joins TRBV20-1 and TRBJ2-3, with a tentative D call TRBD2 (6 bases). Trimming pared 6 bases from V and 0 bases from J, leaving 13 bases between. Per the germline V gene, CDR1 is DFQATT and CDR2 is SNEGSKA (reference sequence). CDR3 length: 14 residues. CDR3 residues: CSARLDTSTDTQYF. CDR3 bases: TGCAGTGCGCGACTAGACACTAGCACAGATACGCAGTATTTT.

The genes are TRBV24-1 and TRBJ2-6; unclear D gene. The CDR3 consists of 16 residues. V was pared by 0 bases and J by 0 bases, with 5 bases between. From germline, CDR1 is KGHDR and CDR2 SFDVKD. The CDR3 spells CATSDLDGSGANVLTF. Written as DNA, the CDR3 is TGTGCCACCAGTGATTTGGACGGCTCTGGGGCCAACGTCCTGACTTTC.

The table lists this clonotype with a few counts. This sequence joins TRBV4-2 and TRBJ2-6; 8 bases fit TRBD1. The CDR3 runs to 19 residues. CDR1 LGHNA and CDR2 YNFKEQ come from the germline V gene. V lost 0 bases, J lost 3 bases, and 10 bases stayed unmatched. CDR3 amino acids: CASSQDQGAFILGANVLTF. CDR3 DNA: TGTGCCAGCAGCCAAGATCAGGGGGCTTTCATCCTTGGGGCCAACGTCCTGACTTTC.

The gene calls are TRBV4-1 and TRBJ1-5; TRBD1 matches at 11 bases. V shed 2 bases, J shed 2 bases, and the junction held 11 bases outside the gene matches. CDR1 is MGHRA, CDR2 YSYEKL, per germline. The CDR3 runs to 19 residues. The CDR3: CASSQHGQGARVGNQPQHF. The CDR3 DNA reads TGCGCCAGCAGCCAACATGGACAGGGGGCGCGGGTGGGCAATCAGCCCCAGCATTTT.

This clonotype was found a few times. The genes are TRBV7-8 and TRBJ2-6; 8 bases line up with TRBD1. J lost 4 bases, V lost 6 bases, and 5 bases had no gene match. In germline, CDR1 is SGHVS, CDR2 FQNEAQ. The CDR3 extends over 15 amino acids. CDR3 bases: TGTGCCAGCAGTCGCAGGGGGCCGGGGGCCAACGTCCTGACTTTC. This codes for CASSRRGPGANVLTF. Drawing the rest from reference TRBV7-8 and TRBJ2-6, the complete variable domain is GAGVSQSPRYKVAKRGQDVALRCDPISGHVSLFWYQQALGQGPEFLTYFQNEAQLDKSGLPSDRFFAERPEGSVSTLKIQRTQQEDSAVYLCASSRRGPGANVLTFGAGSRLTVL.

The rearrangement uses TRBV20-1 and TRBJ1-5; weak D call: TRBD1 (5 bases). The CDR3 has 13 residues. The germline V and J ends were trimmed by 3 bases and 7 bases, with 13 bases remaining between them. CDR1 DFQATT and CDR2 SNEGSKA come from the germline V gene (reference sequence). The CDR3 protein is CSASGGRWQPQHF. CDR3 DNA sequence: TGCAGTGCTAGTGGGGGTAGGTGGCAGCCCCAGCATTTT.

This clonotype was counted a few times. The gene calls are TRBV5-1 and TRBJ2-7, with TRBD1 identical over 8 bases. This CDR3 is 14 amino acids long. The J segment lost 2 bases and the V segment lost 4 bases, leaving 5 bases of the junction unmatched. Germline CDR1 reads SGHRS; CDR2 reads YFSETQ. CDR3 region: CASSPGQEAYEQYF. Here the CDR3 DNA reads TGCGCCAGCAGCCCGGGACAGGAAGCCTACGAGCAGTACTTC.

This chain connects TRBV27 to TRBJ2-1; 7 positions match TRBD1. The CDR3 is made up of 16 amino acids. V shed 5 bases, J shed 8 bases, and the junction held 15 bases outside the gene matches. CDR1 and CDR2 (germline): MNHEY, SMNVEV (reference sequence). The CDR3 sequence: CASSQTGAPTAYEQFF. CDR3 coding DNA: TGTGCCAGCAGTCAAACAGGGGCGCCGACCGCCTATGAGCAGTTCTTC.

This sequence joins TRBV6-2 or TRBV6-3 and TRBJ1-1; D gene unclear. The CDR3 length is 11 residues. Between the trimmed V and J ends, which lost 4 bases and 5 bases, there was a span of 5 bases. Germline V gene lookup returns CDR1 MNHEY and CDR2 SVGEGT. CDR3 DNA: TGTGCCAGCAGTTGTGGAACTGAAGCTTTCTTT. Protein sequence: CASSCGTEAFF.